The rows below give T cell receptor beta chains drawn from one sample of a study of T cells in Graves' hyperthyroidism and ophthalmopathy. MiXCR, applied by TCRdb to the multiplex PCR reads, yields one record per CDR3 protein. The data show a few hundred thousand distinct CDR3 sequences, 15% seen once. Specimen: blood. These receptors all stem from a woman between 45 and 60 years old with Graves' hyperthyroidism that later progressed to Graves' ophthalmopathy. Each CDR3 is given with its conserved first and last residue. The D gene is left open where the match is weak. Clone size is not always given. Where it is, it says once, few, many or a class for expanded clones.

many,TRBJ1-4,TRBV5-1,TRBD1,TGCGCCAGCAGCTTGGAATTCGGGACAGGGCGAAAACTGTTTTTT,CASSLEFGTGRKLFF
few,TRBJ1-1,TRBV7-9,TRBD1,TGTGCCAGCAGCTTAGGGGTACAGGGGCTAGACACTGAAGCTTTCTTT,CASSLGVQGLDTEAFF
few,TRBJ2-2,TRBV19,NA,TGTGCCAGTACGGGCAGGGTCACCGGGGAGCTGTTTTTT,CASTGRVTGELFF
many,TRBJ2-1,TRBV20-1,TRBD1,TGCAGTGCTAGAGGGGACAGGGGATACAGTGAGCAGTTCTTC,CSARGDRGYSEQFF
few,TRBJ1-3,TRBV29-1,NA,TGCAGCGTCCGAGCGACAGTCTCTGGAAACACCATATATTTT,CSVRATVSGNTIYF
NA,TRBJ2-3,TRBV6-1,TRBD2,TGTGCCAGCAGTTCGGGGACTAGCGGGAACACAGATACGCAGTATTTT,CASSSGTSGNTDTQYF
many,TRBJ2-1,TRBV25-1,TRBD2,TGTGCCAGCAGTGACCCGAGCGGGGTCTCCTACAATGAGCAGTTCTTC,CASSDPSGVSYNEQFF
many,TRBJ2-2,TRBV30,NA,TGTGCCTGGAGGGTGCCACTAGTAGGGCTGTTTTTT,CAWRVPLVGLFF
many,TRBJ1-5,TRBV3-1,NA,TGTGCCAGCAGCCTTACGCGGGGTCAGCCCCAGCATTTT,CASSLTRGQPQHF
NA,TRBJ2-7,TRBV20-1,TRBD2,TGCAGTGCTAGTTTAGCGGGACCGCAAGAGCAGTACTTC,CSASLAGPQEQYF
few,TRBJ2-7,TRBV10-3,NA,TGTGCCATCAGTGTCGAGGGGCGCTACGAGCAGTACTTC,CAISVEGRYEQYF
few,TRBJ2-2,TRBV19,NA,TGTGCCAGTGGGAACACCGGGGAGCTGTTTTTT,CASGNTGELFF
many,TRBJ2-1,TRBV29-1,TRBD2,TGCAGCGTTGACGGGGTGAGCCTAGCGGGAGATAGGTACAATGAGCAGTTCTTC,CSVDGVSLAGDRYNEQFF
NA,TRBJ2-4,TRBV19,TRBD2,TGTGCCAGTAGCTTCGTGGGGGAGGGAAAAAACATTCAGTACTTC,CASSFVGEGKNIQYF
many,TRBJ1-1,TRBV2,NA,TGTGCCAGCAGTGAATCAGAGGGGATCTCTGAAGCTTTCTTT,CASSESEGISEAFF
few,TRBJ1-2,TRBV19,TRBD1,TGTGCCAGTAGTTTTGGACAGGGGCAGTATGGCTACACCTTC,CASSFGQGQYGYTF